The 9 T cell receptor beta chains reported below all come from one sample, sequenced in a study of shared clonotypes between healthy human individuals. Selected positively for CCR7 and CD45RO-negative, naive CD8 cells excluded terminally differentiated effector memory CD45RA+ cells. Measured with immunoSEQ multiplex PCR; TCRdb has only the in-frame clones, and not every one. Here the sample spans roughly 2.1 million clones, 93% being singletons. Material for sequencing was naive CD8+ T cells from PBMCs. Receptors originate from a man aged 18 to 30 in good health. Some clones in this sample may be carry-over from other donors' samples.

The genes are TRBV27 and TRBJ1-4; D uncertain. Germline V CDR1 and CDR2: MNHEY, SMNVEV (reference sequence). The CDR3 contains 17 residues. The V end lost 5 bases, the J end lost 6 bases, and 22 bases lay between the germline ends. Here the CDR3 reads CASSQSPAREAHEKLFF. As DNA, the CDR3 is TGTGCCAGCAGTCAGTCCCCCGCGAGGGAGGCTCATGAAAAACTGTTTTTT.

The CDR3 protein is CASRIQGNQPQHF. Here the CDR3 DNA reads TGTGCCAGCAGAATACAGGGCAATCAGCCCCAGCATTTT. This sequence joins TRBV28 and TRBJ1-5, with D maybe TRBD1 (5 bases). V gave up 6 bases and J gave up 2 bases, with 8 bases separating them. The CDR3 loop spans 13 amino acids. Germline assignment: CDR1 MDHEN and CDR2 SYDVKM.

There are a few counts of this clone. The chain employs TRBV19 and TRBJ1-1, with a tentative D call TRBD1 (6 bases). The CDR3 length is 11 residues. V dropped 8 bases and J dropped 7 bases, with 11 bases sitting between them. From germline, CDR1 is LNHDA and CDR2 SQIVND (reference sequence). The CDR3 reads CASRGAGEAFF. The CDR3 DNA is TGTGCCAGTCGGGGGGCTGGTGAAGCTTTCTTT.

The CDR3 nucleotides are TGTGCCAGCAGCTTGGCCCCGGACTACGAGCAGTACTTC. As protein: CASSLAPDYEQYF. V gene TRBV5-6 combines with J gene TRBJ2-7; D uncertain. Trimming left V 0 bases short and J 3 bases short, with 7 bases between. Germline lookup yields CDR1 SGHDT and CDR2 YYEEEE. This CDR3 contains 13 residues. Supplemented by reference TRBV5-6 and TRBJ2-7, the full variable domain reads DAGVTQSPTHLIKTRGQQVTLRCSPKSGHDTVSWYQQALGQGPQFIFQYYEEEERQRGNFPDRFSGHQFPNYSSELNVNALLLGDSALYLCASSLAPDYEQYFGPGTRLTVT.

The chain employs TRBV2 and TRBJ2-1; possibly TRBD2 for D (5 bases). The ends were cut back, 6 bases at V and 0 bases at J, with 18 bases in the middle. CDR1 SNHLY and CDR2 FYNNEI come from the germline V gene. The CDR3 contains 17 residues. For the CDR3, the DNA is TGTGCCAGCAGGGACCAAAGCGGATTGAGCTCCTACAATGAGCAGTTCTTC. Encoded protein: CASRDQSGLSSYNEQFF.

V gene TRBV28 combines with J gene TRBJ1-1; TRBD1 is a possible D gene (6 bases). V was clipped by 6 bases and J by 8 bases, with 16 bases between them. Per the germline V gene, CDR1 is MDHEN and CDR2 is SYDVKM. The CDR3 contains 13 residues. The CDR3 coding sequence is TGTGCCAGCAGCCTCACAAGGGGGTGGGAAGCTTTCTTT. Amino acids: CASSLTRGWEAFF.

The chain links TRBV6-1 to TRBJ2-1; TRBD2 agrees at 7 bases. Trimming removed 3 bases from V and 6 bases from J; junction bases left unmatched: 11. CDR3 length: 16 amino acids. Germline CDR1 MNHNS, CDR2 SASEGT. This CDR3 is CASSDRGAGAVNEQFF. In nucleotides, the CDR3 is TGTGCCAGCAGTGACAGAGGGGCGGGAGCGGTCAATGAGCAGTTCTTC.

The chain joins TRBV9 to TRBJ1-1; 7 positions match TRBD1. CDR3 size: 16 residues. Germline loops: CDR1 SGDLS, CDR2 YYNGEE. Germline trimming cut 0 bases from V and 1 base from J; bases unmatched to any gene: 6. The CDR3 reads CASSVVATGANTEAFF. CDR3 DNA: TGTGCCAGCAGCGTAGTTGCTACAGGGGCGAACACTGAAGCTTTCTTT.

The chain has TRBV27 and TRBJ1-1; TRBD1 might be the D (6 bases). Germline lookup yields CDR1 MNHEY and CDR2 SMNVEV (reference sequence). This CDR3 spans 19 amino acids. The V end lost 2 bases, the J end lost 3 bases, and 25 bases lay between the germline ends. The CDR3 loop reads CASSLLASTGGFRDTEAFF. DNA for the CDR3: TGTGCCAGCAGTTTACTTGCCTCTACCGGGGGCTTTAGGGACACTGAAGCTTTCTTT.